Presented here are 8 T cell receptor beta chains from one specimen sequenced in a study of vaccination and CD4 T cells after COVID-19. The Oncomine TCR Beta short-read assay was applied to DNA of cultured CD4+ T cells. Each CDR3 protein gets one entry after TCRdb re-called the PCR reads with MiXCR. This table holds some 5,700 distinct CDR3 sequences, less than 75% found once. No cognate antigen is known for these TCRs. Treatment indicated: roughly 10-day PBMC culture with coronavirus spike peptide pools or control peptides (ViraFEST assay). Sequences were obtained from CD4+ T cells from blood, cultured in vitro. The receptors shown here come from a human donor who had recovered from COVID-19.

This chain connects TRBV7-9 to TRBJ1-1; 9 bases align to TRBD1. After removal of 6 bases from V and 3 bases from J, the junction contained 5 bases not matched to a gene. The germline CDR1 and CDR2 sequences are SEHNR and FQNEAQ (reference sequence). The CDR3 is 14 amino acids. The CDR3, as DNA: TGTGCCAGCAGGAAGGACAGGGGCGACACTGAAGCTTTCTTT. This sequence encodes CASRKDRGDTEAFF.

This chain uses TRBV20-1 with TRBJ2-1; 12 bases map to TRBD2. The ends lost 4 bases at V and 0 bases at J; junction bases unmatched: 10. Germline CDR1 and CDR2: DFQATT and SNEGSKA (reference sequence). This CDR3 contains 18 residues. The CDR3 nucleotides are TGCAGTGCTACGGGGCTAGCGGGGGGGAAGTCCTCCTACAATGAGCAGTTCTTC. Its protein is CSATGLAGGKSSYNEQFF.

The chain carries TRBV6-2 or TRBV6-3 and TRBJ1-6; D call uncertain. CDR1 and CDR2 (germline): MNHEY, SVGEGT. The V end lost 6 bases, the J end lost 7 bases, and 19 bases lay between the germline ends. The CDR3 length is 16 residues. CDR3 bases: TGTGCCAGCAGCCCCTCCGGGAGACTAGGGAATTCACCCCTCCACTTT. Translating gives CASSPSGRLGNSPLHF.

A note on this clonotype: The germline gene is not matched at one end of the junction; a read error may be the cause. This chain links TRBV6-1 with TRBJ2-2; TRBD2 matches 8 bases. The CDR3 contains 13 residues. Looked up from germline, CDR1 is MNHNS and CDR2 is SASEGT. The chain's CDR3 is CATGGANTGEPFF. CDR3 DNA: TGTGCCACCGGGGGGGCGAACACCGGGGAGCCGTTTTTT.

The gene calls are TRBV6-1 and TRBJ2-7; D ambiguous. Looked up from germline, CDR1 is MNHNS and CDR2 is SASEGT. With 10 bases removed from V and 5 bases from J, the gap between germline ends came to 21 bases. The CDR3 runs 14 residues. Here the CDR3 DNA reads TGTGCCACGCAAACCGATCCAGCGTCTGACGAGCAGTACTTC. Translation gives CATQTDPASDEQYF.

The chain joins TRBV20-1 to TRBJ1-1; no clear D. The CDR3 has 15 amino acids. CDR1 is DFQATT, CDR2 SNEGSKA, per germline (reference sequence). Between the trimmed V and J ends, which lost 6 bases and 4 bases, there was a span of 21 bases. CDR3: CSALGSLSESTEAFF. The DNA of the CDR3 is TGCAGTGCCCTAGGGTCTCTCTCGGAGAGCACTGAAGCTTTCTTT.

The CDR3 nucleotides are TGTGCCAGCCAGTCAGCCCAAGAGACCCAGTACTTC. Protein: CASQSAQETQYF. The gene calls are TRBV28 and TRBJ2-5; D not certain. The CDR3 is made up of 12 amino acids. Germline loops: CDR1 MDHEN, CDR2 SYDVKM. Trimming left V 8 bases short and J 1 base short, with 8 bases between.

This sequence joins TRBV10-1 and TRBJ2-5; a weak D match, TRBD1 (5 bases). This CDR3 has 16 amino acids. Trimming stripped 0 bases from V and 0 bases from J, with 11 bases between. Germline V lookup: CDR1 WNHNN, CDR2 SYGVQD (reference sequence). The CDR3 spells CASSESRTPHQETQYF. CDR3 DNA: TGCGCCAGCAGTGAGTCTCGGACACCTCACCAAGAGACCCAGTACTTC.